This T cell receptor (beta chain) is from a study of cytomegalovirus exposure and HLA in healthy donors. Findings and caveats of the study: DRB1 had the most TCR associations and HLA-C the fewest, a later analysis found, with rates varying by HLA locus.

PCR involved 60 Vbeta and 13 Jbeta primers. Clones were sequenced by immunoSEQ multiplex PCR, and TCRdb holds only the in-frame ones, with some missing. In the table there are approximately 91,000 clones, around 67% of which are singletons. This clone turned up a few times. What it recognizes is unknown. CDR3 size: 14 residues. Germline values: CDR1 LGHNA, CDR2 YSLEER. Trimming took 3 bases from V and 0 from J; bases not matched to a gene: 2. The sequence was obtained from a human donor in good health. The chain joins TRBV4-3 to TRBJ2-7; TRBD1 matches 7 bases. Material for sequencing was PBMCs. CDR3 sequence reads: CASSHAGGSYEQYF. The CDR3 DNA follows: TGCGCCAGCAGCCACGCAGGGGGCTCCTACGAGCAGTACTTC.